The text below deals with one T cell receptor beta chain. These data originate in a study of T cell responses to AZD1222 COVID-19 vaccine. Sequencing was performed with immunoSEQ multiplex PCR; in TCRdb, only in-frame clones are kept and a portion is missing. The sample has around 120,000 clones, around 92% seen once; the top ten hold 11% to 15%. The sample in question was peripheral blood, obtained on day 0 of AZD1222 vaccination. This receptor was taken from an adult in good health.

The CDR3, as DNA: TGTGCCAGTAGTATTCACGGGACAGGGGTATTAGGTGAGCAGTACTTC. Amino acid sequence: CASSIHGTGVLGEQYF. The chain uses TRBV19 and TRBJ2-7; 10 bases fit TRBD1. Germline CDR1 LNHDA, CDR2 SQIVND (reference sequence). V dropped 3 bases and J dropped 7; count of bases not matched to a gene: 12. The CDR3 contains 16 residues.